The clone carrying this T cell receptor beta chain was seen a single time. Its antigen remains unidentified. Profiling relied on immunoSEQ multiplex PCR, and the TCRdb table lists in-frame clones only, not all of them. Here the sample spans some 400,000 clones, around nine tenths being singletons. V lost 4 bases, J lost 2 bases, and 2 bases stayed unmatched. This CDR3 spans 16 amino acids. CDR1 SGHAT and CDR2 FQNNGV come from the germline V gene. This record belongs to a study of Ad26.COV2.S vaccination and SARS-CoV-2 variants. For the study at large: Donor was one of the participants in the Ad26.COV2.S arm of the COV1001 trial. Study-level points and caveats: Marked by substantial breadth, spike-specific CD8+ and CD4+ T cell responses were reportedly seen after vaccination.

Documented treatment: around 19 received Ad26.COV2.S at low or high dose, single or two shots; several received placebo; per-sample allocation not given. The samples date from day 63 after the first vaccine or placebo injection. The chain uses TRBV11-2 and TRBJ2-2; 12 bases align to TRBD2. The sequence came from a person aged 18-60 years who received the Ad26.COV2.S COVID-19 vaccine or a placebo. The sample in question was peripheral blood, obtained in a trial of Ad26.COV2.S vaccine versus placebo. The CDR3 protein is CASSWTSGINTGELFF. DNA of the CDR3: TGTGCCAGCAGCTGGACTAGCGGGATTAACACCGGGGAGCTGTTTTTT.